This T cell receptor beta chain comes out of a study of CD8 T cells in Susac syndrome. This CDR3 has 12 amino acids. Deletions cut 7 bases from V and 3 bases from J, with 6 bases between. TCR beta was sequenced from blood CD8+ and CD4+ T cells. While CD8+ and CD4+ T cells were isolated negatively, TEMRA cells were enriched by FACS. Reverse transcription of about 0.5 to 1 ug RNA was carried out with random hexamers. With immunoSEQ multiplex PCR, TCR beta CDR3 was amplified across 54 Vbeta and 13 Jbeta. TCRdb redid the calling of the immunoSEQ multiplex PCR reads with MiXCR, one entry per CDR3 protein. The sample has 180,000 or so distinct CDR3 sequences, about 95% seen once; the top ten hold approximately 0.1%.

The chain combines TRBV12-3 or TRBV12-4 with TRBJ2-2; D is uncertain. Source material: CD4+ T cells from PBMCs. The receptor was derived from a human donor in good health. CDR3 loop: CASNGYTGELFF. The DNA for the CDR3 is TGTGCCAGCAACGGCTACACCGGGGAGCTGTTTTTT.